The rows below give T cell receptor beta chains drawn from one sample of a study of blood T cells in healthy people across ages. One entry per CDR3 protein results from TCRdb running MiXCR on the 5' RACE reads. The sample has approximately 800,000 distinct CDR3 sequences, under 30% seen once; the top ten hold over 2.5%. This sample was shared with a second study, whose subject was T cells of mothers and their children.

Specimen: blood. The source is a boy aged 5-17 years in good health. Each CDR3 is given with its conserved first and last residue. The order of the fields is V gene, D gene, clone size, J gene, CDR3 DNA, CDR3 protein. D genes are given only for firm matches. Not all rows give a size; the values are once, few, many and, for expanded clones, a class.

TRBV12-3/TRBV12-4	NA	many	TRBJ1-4	TGTGCCAGCAGCCCGACGGGCTCGGCCCCATTTTCAACTAATGAAAAACTGTTTTTT	CASSPTGSAPFSTNEKLFF
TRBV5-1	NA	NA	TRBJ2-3	TGCGCCAGCAGCTTGGCCATCGGGGTAGATACGCAGTATTTT	CASSLAIGVDTQYF
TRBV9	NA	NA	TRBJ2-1	TGTGCCAGCAGCGGGATGGGGGGACAGTGGACCAATGAGCAGTTCTTC	CASSGMGGQWTNEQFF
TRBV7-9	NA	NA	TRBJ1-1	TGTGCCAGCAGCTTAGCTATGGGTTCGGCTGAAGCTTTCTTT	CASSLAMGSAEAFF
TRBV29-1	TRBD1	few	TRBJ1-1	TGCAGCGGTGTACAGGGGGCGGCTTTCTTT	CSGVQGAAFF
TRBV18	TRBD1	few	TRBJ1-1	TGTGCCAGCTCACCGCGACAGGGGTATGACGGCACTGAAGCTTTCTTT	CASSPRQGYDGTEAFF
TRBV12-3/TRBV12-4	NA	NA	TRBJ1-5	TGTGCCAGCAGTCCCCGATTTAGCAATCAGCCCCAGCATTTT	CASSPRFSNQPQHF
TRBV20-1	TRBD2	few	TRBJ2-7	TGCAGTGCTATGGGGAGGGCCACCTACGAGCAGTACTTC	CSAMGRATYEQYF
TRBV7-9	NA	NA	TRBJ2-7	TGTGCCAGCAGCTTAAGAACAGGACTTAACTACGAGCAGTACTTC	CASSLRTGLNYEQYF
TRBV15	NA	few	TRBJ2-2	TGTGCCGCCGGACAAACGAACACCGGGGAGCTGTTTTTT	CAAGQTNTGELFF
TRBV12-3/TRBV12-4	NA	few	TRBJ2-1	TGTGCCAGCAGTTTTAGGGCAGGCTACAATGAGCAGTTCTTC	CASSFRAGYNEQFF
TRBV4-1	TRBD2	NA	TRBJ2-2	TGCGCCAGCAGCCGGACTAGCAGGGTGGAGCTGTTTTTT	CASSRTSRVELFF
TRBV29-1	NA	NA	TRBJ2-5	TGCAGCGCCCCCGGAGCGGACAGCGGAGAGACCCAGTACTTC	CSAPGADSGETQYF
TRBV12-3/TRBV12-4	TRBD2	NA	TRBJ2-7	TGTGCCAGCAGCTCGGGACTAGCGGGCCGGGCGGAGCAGTACTTC	CASSSGLAGRAEQYF
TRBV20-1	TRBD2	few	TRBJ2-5	TGCAGTGCTAGAGATCTGGTAGCGGGGGGCGAAGAGACCCAGTGCTTC	CSARDLVAGGEETQCF
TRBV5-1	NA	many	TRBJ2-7	TGCGCCAGCAGCCTGGATGGACGGGGATACGAGCAGTACTTC	CASSLDGRGYEQYF
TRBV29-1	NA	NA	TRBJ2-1	TGCAGCGTTGTTCTTTCGCCGACTCCTTACAATGAGCAGTTCTTC	CSVVLSPTPYNEQFF
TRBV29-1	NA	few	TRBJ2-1	TGCAGCGTGATAGGGGTTACCTACAATGAGCAGTTCTTC	CSVIGVTYNEQFF
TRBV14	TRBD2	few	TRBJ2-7	TGTGCCAGCAGCCCCATTGGGGGAGGGACCCGCGAGCAGTACTTC	CASSPIGGGTREQYF
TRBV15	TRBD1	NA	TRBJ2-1	TGTGCCACCAGCAGAGGGCTGGGCAGGGGATCAGGGGGAACTACCTACAATGAGCAGTTCTTC	CATSRGLGRGSGGTTYNEQFF
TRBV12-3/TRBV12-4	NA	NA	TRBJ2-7	TGTGCCAGCAGAGTGGCAGGGGGGGGCGAGCAGTACTTC	CASRVAGGGEQYF
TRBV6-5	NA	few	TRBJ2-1	TGTGCCAGCAGTTACGGGGCAGGGGCAGGTGAGCAGTTCTTC	CASSYGAGAGEQFF
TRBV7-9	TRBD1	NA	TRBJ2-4	TGTGCCAGCAGCCTAGACGCCGGAAGGACAGGTTCAAAAAACATTCAGTACTTC	CASSLDAGRTGSKNIQYF